This T cell receptor (beta chain) originates from a study of cytomegalovirus exposure and HLA in healthy donors. Points from the study as a whole: Later analysis demonstrated an association between a missense DCLRE1C variant and TCR beta V- and J-gene trimming. Associated with cytomegalovirus, according to the listing, were around 170 TCR beta chains. TCR association rates varied by HLA locus in a later analysis, with DRB1 highest and HLA-C lowest.

Germline V gene lookup returns CDR1 SGHVS and CDR2 FQNEAQ. Trimming removed 2 bases from V and 1 base from J, with 12 bases in between. The CDR3 runs 16 residues. It was with 60 Vbeta and 13 Jbeta primers that the PCR ran. TCRdb's copy holds only in-frame clones and misses some; the assay was immunoSEQ multiplex PCR. Among 150,000 to 200,000 clones, about four fifths were seen once, and the ten largest hold approximately 0.26%. There are a few counts of this clone. Its antigen is not known. The clonotype was recovered from a boy under 18 in good health and CMV-seronegative. J is TRBJ1-3 and V is TRBV7-8, with D perhaps TRBD1 (6 bases). The sample consisted of PBMCs. The CDR3 DNA reads as TGTGCCAGCAGCTTAAGGACGACAGGTTCTGGAAACACCATATATTTT. Translating it yields CASSLRTTGSGNTIYF.